This T cell receptor (beta chain) came from a study of Graves' ophthalmopathy and Graves' hyperthyroidism. Using RNA transcripts, the TCR beta CDR3 regions were amplified. HTBI primers were used in a first-round RT-PCR, which preceded a second-round multiplex PCR. One entry per CDR3 protein results from TCRdb running MiXCR on the multiplex PCR reads. The table has roughly 600,000 distinct CDR3 sequences, less than 40% seen once. The CDR3 sequence is 14 residues long. The germline V and J ends were trimmed by 0 bases and 6 bases, with 12 bases remaining between them. CDR1 and CDR2 from the germline V gene are SGHVS and FQNEAQ. The table lists this clonotype with many counts. The target antigen is unknown. The authors enrolled newly diagnosed hyperthyroidism patients aged 18 to 65 with under 2 months' duration. Excluded were patients with other autoimmune diseases, uncontrolled infections, pregnancy or lactation.

Study-level points and caveats: Stable hyperthyroidism and ophthalmopathy were told apart by a 13-signature model, which achieved 85% to 90% sensitivity and 81.08% specificity. Blood also harbored most expanded thyroid clonotypes above 0.001 frequency.

The specimen sequenced was peripheral blood or thyroid tissue (not recorded which). The rearrangement links TRBV7-8 to TRBJ2-7; D is undetermined. The sequence came from an adult man with Graves' hyperthyroidism. As DNA, the CDR3 is TGTGCCAGCAGCTTAGCAGGCTCTACTTCCGAGCAGTACTTC. Amino acid sequence: CASSLAGSTSEQYF.